This is a list of T cell receptor beta chains from one sample in a study of monozygotic twins with inflammatory bowel disease. TCRdb re-called the 5' RACE reads, yielding one record per CDR3 amino acid sequence without DNA. This sample's table has hundreds of thousands of distinct CDR3 sequences. Sequencing was carried out using blood. The receptor set was obtained from a human donor with ulcerative colitis or Crohn's disease, or a healthy co-twin of an affected twin (not recorded which). Each CDR3 is given with its conserved first and last residue.

>TRBV6-6|TRBJ1-4
CACCKEFGGEKLFF
>TRBV20-1|TRBJ1-1
CSPRLTGGTEAFF
>TRBV5-1|TRBJ1-3
CASSLDGSTGNTIYF
>TRBV20-1|TRBJ2-1
CSARESVSRGSYNEQFF
>TRBV7-9|TRBJ2-7
CASSFEGSEQYF
>TRBV28|TRBJ2-7
CASSYSGTAGYEQYF
>TRBV7-9|TRBJ1-6
CASSLTPRNSPLHF
>TRBV7-3|TRBJ2-3
CASRVSGASTDTQYF
>TRBV9|TRBJ2-7
CASSEGLAGARYEQYF
>TRBV10-3|TRBJ2-2
CAISEMIGLQNTGELFF
>TRBV6-2/TRBV6-3|TRBJ1-5
CASSYWGNSNQPQHF
>TRBV20-1|TRBJ1-1
CSAREGQKNTEAFF
>TRBV13|TRBJ2-7
CASSQSAAYEQYF
>TRBV6-1|TRBJ2-6
CASSPGRDSGANVLTF
>TRBV7-9|TRBJ2-7
CASSPELAASSYEQYF
>TRBV5-5|TRBJ2-7
CASSLDRVDEQYF
>TRBV3-1|TRBJ2-2
CASSLPGATTGELFF
>TRBV30|TRBJ2-3
CACLRDRGGTDTQYF
>TRBV12-3/TRBV12-4|TRBJ1-1
CASSLGGGIEAFF
>TRBV10-3|TRBJ2-7
CATEQIRGVSSYEQYF
>TRBV3-1|TRBJ2-3
CASSLTAASLTTQYF
>TRBV29-1|TRBJ1-2
CSVEWQGEYYGYTF
>TRBV7-6|TRBJ2-5
CASSLGAAVQETQYF
>TRBV5-1|TRBJ1-2
CASSFDGQGTYGYTF
>TRBV7-2|TRBJ1-5
CASSPQGPTGQPQHF
>TRBV3-1|TRBJ2-7
CASSLPGEYEQYF
>TRBV29-1|TRBJ1-2
CSVWGQEYGYTF
>TRBV7-2|TRBJ1-4
CASSGERWGREKLFF
>TRBV2|TRBJ2-1
CASIRGVGPNEQFF
>TRBV5-1|TRBJ2-2
CASSLVGTGIPGELFF
>TRBV6-5|TRBJ2-5
CASSYVQGILETQYF
>TRBV7-3|TRBJ2-2
CASRPGGSGELFF
>TRBV4-3|TRBJ1-4
CASSQAVSSTNEKLFF
>TRBV5-5|TRBJ1-1
CASSGTFTEAFF
>TRBV15|TRBJ2-1
CATSGGAGISYNEQFF
>TRBV20-1|TRBJ2-1
CSARDRAYNEQFF
>TRBV7-2|TRBJ2-1
CASSLGASGRGYNEQFF
>TRBV9|TRBJ2-2
CASSSQPSSGGATGELFF
>TRBV12-3/TRBV12-4|TRBJ2-7
CASRDGTEYEQYF
>TRBV5-1|TRBJ2-5
CASGAGDLTQETQYF
>TRBV6-6|TRBJ2-7
CASSRTVQEQYF
>TRBV30|TRBJ2-7
CAWSRTLGEQYF
>TRBV5-1|TRBJ2-7
CASSSLPDRNYEQYF
>TRBV12-3/TRBV12-4|TRBJ1-1
CASSRSGSLNTEAFF
>TRBV6-2/TRBV6-3|TRBJ2-1
CASNEGPAFFEQFF
>TRBV7-2|TRBJ2-2
CASTPSGISGELFF
>TRBV20-1|TRBJ2-3
CSAPGLVAYTQYF
>TRBV7-3|TRBJ2-3
CASSWDYTDTQYF
>TRBV6-1|TRBJ1-5
CASSEQGEIQPQHF
>TRBV25-1|TRBJ2-3
CASSELGQGADTQYF
>TRBV20-1|TRBJ1-1
CSARGQGSFETEAFF
>TRBV7-2|TRBJ2-7
CASSRTGDTSYEQYF
>TRBV6-6|TRBJ2-2
CASTYTGTGELFF
>TRBV5-1|TRBJ1-2
CASSDPVTADSYGYTF
>TRBV2|TRBJ2-3
CASGGGRGDTQYF
>TRBV29-1|TRBJ2-1
CSVEELAGGYNEQFF
>TRBV7-2|TRBJ1-2
CASSLGQAILNGYTF
>TRBV5-1|TRBJ1-3
CASSLVGDSGNTIYF
>TRBV5-1|TRBJ2-7
CASSLAVGDTYEQYF